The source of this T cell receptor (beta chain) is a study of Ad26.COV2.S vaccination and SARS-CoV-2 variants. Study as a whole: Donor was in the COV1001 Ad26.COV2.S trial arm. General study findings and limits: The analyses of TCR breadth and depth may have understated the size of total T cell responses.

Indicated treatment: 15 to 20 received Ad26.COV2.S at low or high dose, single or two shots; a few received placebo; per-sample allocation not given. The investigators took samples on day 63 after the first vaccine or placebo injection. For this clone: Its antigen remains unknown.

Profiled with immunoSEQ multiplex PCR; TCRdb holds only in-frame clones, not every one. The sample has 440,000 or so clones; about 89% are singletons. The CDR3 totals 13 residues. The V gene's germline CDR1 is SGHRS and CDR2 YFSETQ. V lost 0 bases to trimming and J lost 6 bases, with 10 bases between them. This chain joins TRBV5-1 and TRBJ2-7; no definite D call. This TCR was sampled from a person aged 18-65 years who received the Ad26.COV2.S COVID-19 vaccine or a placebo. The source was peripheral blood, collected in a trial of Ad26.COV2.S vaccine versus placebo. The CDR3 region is CASSLDRYSEQYF. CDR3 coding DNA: TGCGCCAGCAGCTTGGATCGCTACAGCGAGCAGTACTTC. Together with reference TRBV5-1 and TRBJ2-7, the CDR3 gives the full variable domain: KAGVTQTPRYLIKTRGQQVTLSCSPISGHRSVSWYQQTPGQGLQFLFEYFSETQRNKGNFPGRFSGRQFSNSRSEMNVSTLELGDSALYLCASSLDRYSEQYFGPGTRLTVT.